This T cell receptor beta chain is drawn from a study of CD8+ T cells in alopecia areata. Study results and caveats: With just one nonresponder, it is still uncertain whether baseline CD8+ expansion relates to response. Scalp clonality, along with expanded CD8+ clones among the top 100, was significantly decreased by tofacitinib.

Only a few counts were recorded for this clone. Its antigen is still unknown. Regarding treatment: oral pan-JAK inhibitor, 5-10 mg twice daily. In each case, RNA was isolated and then reverse transcribed into cDNA as the sequencing template. TCRdb keeps only in-frame clones here, not all; method: immunoSEQ multiplex PCR. The repertoire holds 150,000 to 200,000 clones, 58% seen once, with roughly 16% in the top ten. CDR3 length equals 14 residues. Germline V lookup: CDR1 MNHEY, CDR2 SMNVEV (reference sequence). V shed 6 bases and J 7 bases; nucleotides not matched to a gene: 9. The source material was CD4+ T cells sorted from blood, sampled at roughly week 58, from a patient treated with tofacitinib. The receptor comes from a human donor with alopecia areata. This chain uses TRBV27 with TRBJ2-5; 9 bases align to TRBD1. This CDR3 is CASRPTGTGRTQYF. The CDR3 DNA follows: TGTGCCAGCAGACCCACCGGGACAGGGCGGACCCAGTACTTC.